The next 11 T cell receptor beta chains were all read from a single sample in a study of blood T cell repertoires in COVID-19. Sequencing used immunoSEQ multiplex PCR; TCRdb keeps in-frame clones, though not all of them. In the table there are 250,000 to 300,000 clones, around nine tenths of which are singletons. Input material: PBMCs or T cells enriched from blood (not recorded which). The receptors stem from a woman aged 55-69 years who had recovered from COVID-19.

The chain has TRBV11-1 and TRBJ2-5, with 7 bases aligning to TRBD2. The J segment lost 1 base and the V segment lost 4 bases, leaving 3 bases of the junction unmatched. The CDR3 is 14 residues long. In germline, CDR1 is SGHAT, CDR2 FQDESV (reference sequence). The CDR3 spells CASSSGTTQETQYF. In nucleotides, the CDR3 is TGTGCCAGCAGCTCCGGGACTACCCAAGAGACCCAGTACTTC.

The V and J genes are TRBV5-4 and TRBJ1-4; TRBD1 matches 9 bases. Germline V lookup: CDR1 SGHNT, CDR2 YYREEE (reference sequence). This CDR3 has 13 amino acids. V shed 4 bases and J 8 bases; nucleotides not matched to a gene: 3. The CDR3 region has the DNA TGTGCCAGCAGCATAGGACAGGGGGAAAAACTGTTTTTT. This translates into CASSIGQGEKLFF.

The gene calls are TRBV5-1 and TRBJ2-1, with D perhaps matching TRBD2 (6 bases). The CDR3 is 16 amino acids. Trimming removed 5 bases from V and 7 bases from J, with 22 bases in between. Germline values: CDR1 SGHRS, CDR2 YFSETQ. The CDR3 DNA is TGCGCCAGCAGTTATCCGGGACTCGGGAGATGGAATGAGCAGTTCTTC. Translation: CASSYPGLGRWNEQFF.

This clone was counted once. CDR3 sequence: CASSLKQGTTRYTEAFF. Written as DNA, the CDR3 is TGTGCCAGCTCACTCAAACAGGGGACGACGCGTTACACTGAAGCTTTCTTT. The J gene is TRBJ1-1, the V gene TRBV18; 7 nucleotides match TRBD1. The CDR3 spans 17 residues. Germline-derived CDR1 and CDR2 are KGHSH and LQKENI. The ends lost 4 bases at V and 3 bases at J; junction bases unmatched: 14. Using reference TRBV18 and TRBJ1-1 for the parts outside the CDR3, the full variable domain is NAGVMQNPRHLVRRRGQEARLRCSPMKGHSHVYWYRQLPEEGLKFMVYLQKENIIDESGMPKERFSAEFPKEGPSILRIQQVVRGDSAAYFCASSLKQGTTRYTEAFFGQGTRLTVV.

The chain is built from TRBV12-5 and TRBJ2-5, with a weak D call TRBD2 (6 bases). This CDR3 region has 16 residues. The V gene's germline CDR1 is LGHNT and CDR2 FRNRAP. Trimming cost V 1 base and J 6 bases, with 18 bases left between them. The CDR3 sequence: CASGLGVAAGRKTQYF. The CDR3 DNA reads TGTGCTAGTGGTTTGGGGGTAGCGGCGGGTCGGAAGACCCAGTACTTC.

The CDR3 nucleotides are TGTGCCAGTAGTATTCTTAGGGGAGGGCATCAGCCCCAGCATTTT. This encodes CASSILRGGHQPQHF. The chain links TRBV19 to TRBJ1-5, with D possibly TRBD1 on 5 matching bases. Germline V lookup: CDR1 LNHDA, CDR2 SQIVND (reference sequence). Trimming took off 3 bases at V and 5 bases at J, with 14 bases between the two ends. The CDR3 extends over 15 amino acids.

This clone has more than one count but fewer than ten. The J gene is TRBJ2-5, the V gene TRBV6-4; perhaps TRBD2 as D (5 bases). V shed 3 bases and J shed 7 bases, with 12 bases lying between them. Germline V gene lookup returns CDR1 MRHNA and CDR2 SNTAGT. CDR3 length: 13 residues. CDR3 sequence (DNA): TGTGCCAGCAGTGAAAGTAGCGAAGGGACCCAGTACTTC. This gives the protein CASSESSEGTQYF.

The gene calls are TRBV7-2 and TRBJ2-2, with D unclear. The CDR3 runs to 14 residues. V was cut by 4 bases and J by 0 bases, with 6 bases left in between. Germline V CDR1 and CDR2: SGHTA, FQGNSA. The DNA for the CDR3 is TGTGCCAGCAGCTCGTTCGCGAACACCGGGGAGCTGTTTTTT. As protein: CASSSFANTGELFF.

This clone appeared once. The chain joins TRBV19 to TRBJ2-5, with TRBD2 identical over 11 bases. The CDR3 covers 14 residues. V was pared by 10 bases and J by 4 bases, with 8 bases of the junction left unmatched. Germline CDR1 reads LNHDA; CDR2 reads SQIVND (reference sequence). The CDR3 sequence is CATGTSGGVETQYF. The CDR3 bases are TGTGCCACGGGGACTAGCGGTGGTGTAGAGACCCAGTACTTC. Complete variable domain (other parts from reference TRBV19 and TRBJ2-5): DGGITQSPKYLFRKEGQNVTLSCEQNLNHDAMYWYRQDPGQGLRLIYYSQIVNDFQKGDIAEGYSVSREKKESFPLTVTSAQKNPTAFYLCATGTSGGVETQYFGPGTRLLVL.

The rearrangement uses TRBV3-1 (or the pseudogene TRBV3-2) and TRBJ2-3; possibly TRBD2 for D (6 bases). V gave up 2 bases and J gave up 8 bases, with 14 bases separating them. Looked up from germline, CDR1 is LGHDT and CDR2 is YNNKEL (reference sequence). CDR3 length: 14 residues. CDR3 in amino acids: CASSQPQGSGTQYF. The CDR3 region has the DNA TGTGCCAGCAGCCAACCTCAGGGTAGCGGTACGCAGTATTTT.

This sequence joins TRBV30 and TRBJ1-1, with D unclear. The germline V and J ends were trimmed by 3 bases and 5 bases, with 10 bases remaining between them. This CDR3 is built from 12 residues. CDR1 is GTSNPN and CDR2 is SVGIG in the germline V gene (reference sequence). The CDR3 nucleotides read TGTGCCTGGAGCCGACAATGGACTGAAGCTTTCTTT. Translation: CAWSRQWTEAFF.